This T cell receptor beta chain was sequenced for a study of cytomegalovirus exposure and HLA in healthy donors. Some clones are missing from TCRdb's copy, which holds only in-frame ones; the method was immunoSEQ multiplex PCR. The sample consists of roughly 330,000 clones, about nine tenths of them appearing once. The study, taken as a whole, reports: Specificity of a few CMV-associated chains for CMV antigens was verified in vitro. Reportedly, cytomegalovirus status was diagnosed with high sensitivity and specificity. That first-cohort TCR clusters tended to co-occur in the roughly 110 validation repertoires was found in a later analysis.

Germline V lookup: CDR1 MNHNS, CDR2 SASEGT. The CDR3 covers 13 residues. V lost 8 bases and J lost 1; bases outside the gene matches: 0. A note on this clone: The target antigen is unknown.

Sequencing was done on a sample of PBMCs. The chain joins TRBV6-1 to TRBJ2-3, with 10 bases aligning to TRBD1. The TCR comes from a woman younger than 45 in good health and CMV-seropositive. Here the CDR3 DNA reads TGTGCCAGCGGGACAGGGGGCACAGATACGCAGTATTTT. This translates into CASGTGGTDTQYF.